The 23 T cell receptor beta chains in this list originate from one sample, sequenced in a study of T-cell reconstitution after alpha-beta-depleted transplantation in children listed by TCRdb under 2016. The treatment or condition label here, explained by the study, means: allogeneic hematopoietic cell transplantation with graft depleted of TCRalphabeta T cells and CD19 B cells. Library generation was performed with PCR. TCRdb records Illumina HiSeq 2500 as the sequencer. TCR library preparation used molecular barcoding, with unique molecular identifiers applied to normalize quantification of the TCRbeta repertoire. TCRdb reprocessed the public reads (quality trimming at Q25 with fastp, clone calling with MiXCR) and kept in-frame beta chains. Records with the same CDR3 protein are collapsed into one entry carrying the most frequent genes and DNA. For this sample there are around 800,000 distinct CDR3 sequences; roughly 15% appear just once. The leading ten clones occupy approximately 5% of the sample.

The sequencing here drew on PBMCs, mostly from graft donor cells, taken 360 days after TCRalphabeta/CD19-depleted stem cell transplant. The receptors derive from a male patient between 10 and 17 years old who had a stem cell transplant for acute lymphoblastic leukemia, so the T cells may come from the graft donor.

This clonotype was observed at least ten times. This chain uses TRBV20-1 with TRBJ2-7; 7 positions match TRBD1. The CDR3 is made up of 12 amino acids. The germline CDR1 and CDR2 sequences are DFQATT and SNEGSKA (reference sequence). The ends lost 5 bases at V and 3 bases at J; junction bases unmatched: 4. DNA of the CDR3: TGCAGTGCTGGACGACAGGGCTACGAGCAGTACTTC. It yields the protein CSAGRQGYEQYF.

The gene calls are TRBV29-1 and TRBJ1-2, with D unresolved. The CDR3 consists of 13 residues. Trimming shortened V by 2 bases and J by 3 bases, and 10 bases separated the two germline ends. CDR1 and CDR2 (germline): SQVTM, ANQGSEA. This CDR3 reads CSVEREVHYGYTF. The CDR3 coding sequence is TGCAGCGTTGAAAGGGAGGTCCACTATGGCTACACCTTC.

This clonotype was detected a few times. This chain connects TRBV29-1 to TRBJ2-4; 7 bases are a match to TRBD2. The CDR3 loop spans 18 amino acids. Germline CDR1 is SQVTM and CDR2 is ANQGSEA. Trimming cost V 4 bases and J 0 bases; bases outside gene matches: 15. CDR3 in DNA: TGCAGCGTTGCCTCTATGGGAGGGAGTCGTTTAGCCAAAAACATTCAGTACTTC. This encodes CSVASMGGSRLAKNIQYF.

There are many counts of this clonotype. The genes are TRBV6-4 and TRBJ2-3; TRBD2 might be the D (5 bases). Germline values: CDR1 MRHNA, CDR2 SNTAGT. V lost 3 bases and J lost 0, with 13 bases in between. CDR3 length: 16 amino acids. CDR3 sequence reads: CASSDFSRGSTDTQYF. The DNA for the CDR3 is TGTGCCAGCAGTGATTTTAGTCGGGGTAGCACAGATACGCAGTATTTT.

In its sample, this clonotype was seen a few times. This sequence joins TRBV29-1 and TRBJ2-5; TRBD1 aligns across 8 bases. Germline V CDR1 and CDR2: SQVTM, ANQGSEA. The V gene end was trimmed by 4 bases and the J gene end by 0 bases; junction bases not matched to a gene: 10. CDR3 length: 16 residues. The CDR3 loop is CSVVRGWTGHQETQYF. In DNA form, the CDR3 reads TGCAGCGTTGTGAGGGGGTGGACAGGGCACCAAGAGACCCAGTACTTC.

V and J are TRBV7-3 and TRBJ2-6; tentative D call: TRBD1 (5 bases). Germline CDR1 and CDR2: SGHTA and FQGTGA. The V gene lost 5 bases and the J gene lost 9 bases, with 20 bases spanning the gap. This CDR3 comprises 16 residues. The CDR3 protein is CASSPRRYQGYNVLTF. The CDR3 DNA sequence: TGTGCCAGCAGCCCCCGGCGGTATCAGGGTTACAACGTCCTGACTTTC.

This clonotype was detected only a few times. V is TRBV27 and J is TRBJ2-7, with D perhaps matching TRBD2 (6 bases). From germline, CDR1 is MNHEY and CDR2 SMNVEV (reference sequence). Trimming removed 6 bases from V and 3 bases from J, with 18 bases in between. This CDR3 is built from 15 residues. The CDR3 bases are TGTGCCAGCAGCTCTTCCGGGACTTCGGTCTACGAGCAGTACTTC. Its translation: CASSSSGTSVYEQYF.

This clonotype was observed at least ten times. The chain has TRBV7-9 and TRBJ2-7; no clear D gene. The length of the CDR3 is 13 residues. The ends were cut back, 5 bases at V and 2 bases at J, with 10 bases in the middle. The germline gives CDR1 SEHNR, CDR2 FQNEAQ (reference sequence). CDR3 sequence (DNA): TGTGCCAGCAGCCCAGCGTCCCCCTACGAGCAGTACTTC. It specifies CASSPASPYEQYF.

The rearrangement links TRBV5-1 to TRBJ2-6; TRBD2 might be the D (5 bases). Trimming removed 7 bases from V and 0 bases from J, with 17 bases in between. Germline values: CDR1 SGHRS, CDR2 YFSETQ. This CDR3 is 17 amino acids long. The CDR3 DNA reads as TGCGCCAGCGTCGCGTCCGGGATTCCCTCTGGGGCCAACGTCCTGACTTTC. Translation gives CASVASGIPSGANVLTF.

This clonotype was counted a few times. CDR3 sequence (DNA): TGTGCCAGCAGCTTGGAAACGCGTGCTTACGAGCAGTACTTC. This encodes CASSLETRAYEQYF. The rearrangement uses TRBV5-5 and TRBJ2-7; D unresolved. The CDR3 totals 14 residues. CDR1 SGHKS and CDR2 YYEKEE come from the germline V gene (reference sequence). V lost 0 bases and J 4 bases, leaving 11 bases between the germline ends.

This clonotype was detected only a few times. This chain connects TRBV6-1 to TRBJ1-4, with a tentative D call TRBD1 (5 bases). Trimming took 1 base from V and 0 from J, leaving 12 bases between them. The germline V gene encodes CDR1 MNHNS and CDR2 SASEGT. This CDR3 has 17 amino acids. The CDR3 coding sequence is TGTGCCAGCAGTGAAGGCGATTGGGGGGCAACTAATGAAAAACTGTTTTTT. Translated: CASSEGDWGATNEKLFF.

J is TRBJ2-1 and V is TRBV6-2 or TRBV6-3, with 9 bases aligning to TRBD1. Germline values: CDR1 MNHEY, CDR2 SVGEGT. Trimming cost V 11 bases and J 9 bases; bases outside gene matches: 11. This CDR3 is 13 amino acids long. The CDR3 here is CAAGQGRSAEQFF. The CDR3 coding sequence is TGTGCCGCAGGACAGGGGAGGTCGGCTGAGCAGTTCTTC.

Many counts were recorded for this clonotype. The chain has TRBV12-5 and TRBJ2-3, with D uncertain. V was cut by 6 bases and J by 6 bases, with 10 bases left in between. Germline-derived CDR1 and CDR2 are LGHNT and FRNRAP. This CDR3 comprises 12 residues. The chain's CDR3 is CASGPSWDTQYF. The CDR3 nucleotides read TGTGCTAGTGGCCCGAGTTGGGATACGCAGTATTTT.

This clonotype was found many times. The chain couples TRBV2 to TRBJ2-3; 13 bases agree with TRBD2. Trimming at V came to 8 bases and at J to 2 bases, leaving 4 bases not matched to a gene. Germline CDR1 reads SNHLY; CDR2 reads FYNNEI. The CDR3 loop spans 15 amino acids. The CDR3 sequence is CASRGLAGYTDTQYF. Here the CDR3 DNA reads TGTGCCAGCCGGGGACTAGCGGGATACACAGATACGCAGTATTTT.

CDR3 region: CASSLMRLAGGPNNNEQFF. DNA for the CDR3: TGTGCCAGCAGTTTAATGCGGCTAGCGGGAGGTCCCAACAACAATGAGCAGTTCTTC. This chain links TRBV27 with TRBJ2-1, with 11 bases that match TRBD2. V shed 2 bases, J shed 5 bases, and the junction held 14 bases outside the gene matches. CDR1 MNHEY and CDR2 SMNVEV come from the germline V gene (reference sequence). CDR3 length: 19 residues.

This chain connects TRBV7-8 to TRBJ2-5; D ambiguous. The germline V gene has CDR1 SGHVS and CDR2 FQNEAQ. Trimming took 2 bases from V and 5 from J, leaving 15 bases between them. There are 15 residues in the CDR3. The CDR3 bases are TGTGCCAGCAGCTTAAGGAGACCCCTCGGCGAGACCCAGTACTTC. Translating it yields CASSLRRPLGETQYF. The whole variable domain, filled in from reference TRBV7-8 and TRBJ2-5, reads GAGVSQSPRYKVAKRGQDVALRCDPISGHVSLFWYQQALGQGPEFLTYFQNEAQLDKSGLPSDRFFAERPEGSVSTLKIQRTQQEDSAVYLCASSLRRPLGETQYFGPGTRLLVL.

This clonotype was found many times. In DNA form, the CDR3 reads TGTGCCAGCAGTTTCTCTGGGTACTATGGCTACACCTTC. Its protein product is CASSFSGYYGYTF. The chain combines TRBV27 with TRBJ1-2, with unresolved D. CDR1 is MNHEY and CDR2 is SMNVEV in the germline V gene (reference sequence). CDR3 length: 13 residues. The V end lost 3 bases, the J end lost 3 bases, and 8 bases lay between the germline ends.

This clonotype was observed many times. The chain carries TRBV10-2 and TRBJ2-7, with 7 bases lining up with TRBD2. CDR3 size: 15 residues. Germline trimming cut 9 bases from V and 0 bases from J; bases unmatched to any gene: 11. Germline values: CDR1 WSHSY, CDR2 SAAADI. CDR3: CASSTAGYPSYEQYF. The CDR3 DNA sequence: TGCGCCAGTTCAACAGCGGGATATCCCTCCTACGAGCAGTACTTC.

The chain has TRBV7-6 and TRBJ2-1; 7 bases line up with TRBD2. The germline CDR1 and CDR2 sequences are SGHVS and FNYEAQ. Trimming cost V 2 bases and J 1 base; bases outside gene matches: 8. The CDR3 has 17 amino acids. The CDR3 DNA follows: TGTGCCAGCAGCTTAAGCGCTAGCGGATTTTCCTACAATGAGCAGTTCTTC. Amino acid sequence: CASSLSASGFSYNEQFF. Using reference TRBV7-6 and TRBJ2-1 for the parts outside the CDR3, the full variable domain is GAGVSQSPRYKVTKRGQDVALRCDPISGHVSLYWYRQALGQGPEFLTYFNYEAQQDKSGLPNDRFSAERPEGSISTLTIQRTEQRDSAMYRCASSLSASGFSYNEQFFGPGTRLTVL.

The gene calls are TRBV12-3 or TRBV12-4 and TRBJ2-7; D is undetermined. V lost 3 bases and J 0 bases, leaving 6 bases between the germline ends. This CDR3 is built from 13 residues. CDR3 amino acids: CASSFDASYEQYF. As DNA, the CDR3 is TGTGCCAGCAGTTTCGACGCCTCCTACGAGCAGTACTTC.

This chain connects TRBV29-1 to TRBJ2-1; D might be TRBD1 or TRBD2, each matching 5 bases. CDR1 is SQVTM, CDR2 ANQGSEA, per germline. Trimming removed 0 bases from V and 4 bases from J, with 13 bases in between. The CDR3 is 15 residues long. The CDR3 coding sequence is TGCAGCGTTGAAGATGGGGGTGTCGGGTACAATGAGCAGTTCTTC. It yields the protein CSVEDGGVGYNEQFF.

This clonotype was seen only a few times. The chain links TRBV5-1 to TRBJ2-7; TRBD1 matches 8 bases. The germline V gene has CDR1 SGHRS and CDR2 YFSETQ. The CDR3 sequence is 16 residues long. The junction had 10 bases not matched to a gene; V was cut back by 0 bases and J by 5 bases. The CDR3 DNA follows: TGCGCCAGCAGCTTGGTCCGGACAGGGAGTCCCGACGAGCAGTACTTC. As protein: CASSLVRTGSPDEQYF. The full variable domain, its missing parts supplied by reference TRBV5-1 and TRBJ2-7, is KAGVTQTPRYLIKTRGQQVTLSCSPISGHRSVSWYQQTPGQGLQFLFEYFSETQRNKGNFPGRFSGRQFSNSRSEMNVSTLELGDSALYLCASSLVRTGSPDEQYFGPGTRLTVT.

This clonotype was counted many times. The chain combines TRBV3-1 with TRBJ2-7; D ambiguous. Trimming removed 1 base from V and 3 bases from J, with 10 bases in between. CDR3 length: 14 residues. CDR1 LGHDT and CDR2 YNNKEL come from the germline V gene (reference sequence). The CDR3 DNA is TGTGCCAGCAGCCAAGGATACAGTCACTACGAGCAGTACTTC. Protein product: CASSQGYSHYEQYF.